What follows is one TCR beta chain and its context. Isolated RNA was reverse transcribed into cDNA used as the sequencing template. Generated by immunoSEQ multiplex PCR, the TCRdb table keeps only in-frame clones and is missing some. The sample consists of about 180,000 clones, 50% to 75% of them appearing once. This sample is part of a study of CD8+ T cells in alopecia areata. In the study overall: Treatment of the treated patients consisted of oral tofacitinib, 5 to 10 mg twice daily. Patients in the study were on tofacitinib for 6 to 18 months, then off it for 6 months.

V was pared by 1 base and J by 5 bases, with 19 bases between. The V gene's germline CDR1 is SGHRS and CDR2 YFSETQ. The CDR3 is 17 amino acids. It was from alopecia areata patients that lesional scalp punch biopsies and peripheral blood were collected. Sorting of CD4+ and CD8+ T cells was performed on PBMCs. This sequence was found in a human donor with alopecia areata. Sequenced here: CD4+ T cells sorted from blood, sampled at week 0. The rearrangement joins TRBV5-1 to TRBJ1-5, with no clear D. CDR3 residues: CASSLMTRVPAHQPQHF. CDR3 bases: TGCGCCAGCAGCTTGATGACGAGGGTCCCAGCTCATCAGCCCCAGCATTTT.